Presented here are 13 T cell receptor beta chains from one specimen sequenced in a study of glioma-infiltrating T cells after dendritic cell vaccination. Sequenced by immunoSEQ multiplex PCR; TCRdb stores in-frame clones only, minus some. This sample yields tens of thousands of clones, of which around 81% are seen a single time; 7.9% belongs to the top ten. The specimen comprised blood, sampled before dendritic cell vaccination. These TCRs come from a human donor with glioblastoma.

The chain is built from TRBV30 and TRBJ1-2; 10 nucleotides line up with TRBD1. V lost 2 bases and J lost 6; bases outside the gene matches: 3. The CDR3 runs 13 residues. Germline assignment: CDR1 GTSNPN and CDR2 SVGIG (reference sequence). CDR3 DNA sequence: TGTGCCTGGAGTCCCGGACAGGGGGATGGCTACACCTTC. Translated, it gives CAWSPGQGDGYTF. Combining the CDR3 with reference TRBV30 and TRBJ1-2 gives the whole variable domain SQTIHQWPATLVQPVGSPLSLECTVEGTSNPNLYWYRQAAGRGLQLLFYSVGIGQISSEVPQNLSASRPQDRQFILSSKKLLLSDSGFYLCAWSPGQGDGYTFGSGTRLTVV.

This chain connects TRBV6-1 to TRBJ1-2; D unclear. Trimming shortened V by 4 bases and J by 1 base, and 10 bases separated the two germline ends. The germline gives CDR1 MNHNS, CDR2 SASEGT. This CDR3 region has 14 residues. CDR3 region: CASSVTNNNYGYTF. CDR3 bases: TGTGCCAGCAGTGTTACAAACAATAACTATGGCTACACCTTC.

This chain links TRBV5-1 with TRBJ2-7; tentatively, D is TRBD1 (6 bases). V was clipped by 0 bases and J by 2 bases, with 9 bases between them. This CDR3 spans 14 amino acids. Germline CDR1 is SGHRS and CDR2 is YFSETQ. This chain's CDR3 is CASSLAQGPYEQYF. CDR3 in DNA: TGCGCCAGCAGCTTGGCACAGGGCCCCTACGAGCAGTACTTC.

V and J are TRBV5-1 and TRBJ1-2; 10 nucleotides match TRBD1. The junction had 0 bases not matched to a gene; V was cut back by 0 bases and J by 4 bases. CDR3 length: 14 amino acids. From germline, CDR1 is SGHRS and CDR2 YFSETQ. CDR3 bases: TGCGCCAGCAGCTTGGGGACAGGGGGCTATGGCTACACCTTC. Its protein product is CASSLGTGGYGYTF.

This chain uses TRBV9 with TRBJ1-2; D unresolved. Germline values: CDR1 SGDLS, CDR2 YYNGEE. The CDR3 length is 13 residues. The V and J ends lost 4 bases and 5 bases respectively, with 12 bases between them. The CDR3 DNA reads TGTGCCAGCAGCAACTTCCAGGATTATGGCTACACCTTC. Amino acids: CASSNFQDYGYTF. Full variable domain (missing parts from reference TRBV9 and TRBJ1-2): DSGVTQTPKHLITATGQRVTLRCSPRSGDLSVYWYQQSLDQGLQFLIQYYNGEERAKGNILERFSAQQFPDLHSELNLSSLELGDSALYFCASSNFQDYGYTFGSGTRLTVV.

This clone was picked up one time. The genes are TRBV10-2 and TRBJ1-2; no firm D call. The CDR3 length is 14 residues. Trimming took off 8 bases at V and 4 bases at J, with 17 bases between the two ends. Germline V gene data show CDR1 as WSHSY and CDR2 as SAAADI. The CDR3 is CASLERSQGYGYTF. The CDR3 region has the DNA TGCGCCAGCCTGGAGAGGTCGCAAGGCTATGGCTACACCTTC.

The rearrangement uses TRBV10-3 and TRBJ1-6; no clear D. The CDR3 spans 14 residues. Between the trimmed V and J ends, which lost 2 bases and 3 bases, there was a span of 5 bases. Per the germline V gene, CDR1 is ENHRY and CDR2 is SYGVKD. The CDR3 spells CAISEDIYNSPLHF. DNA of the CDR3: TGTGCCATCAGTGAGGACATCTATAATTCACCCCTCCACTTT.

This clone has a single count. The V call is TRBV5-1, the J call TRBJ1-1; 7 nucleotides agree with TRBD1. The V and J ends lost 4 bases and 0 bases, in that order; junction bases with no gene match: 3. CDR3 size: 14 residues. Germline CDR1 and CDR2: SGHRS and YFSETQ. The CDR3 protein is CASSIGTVNTEAFF. In DNA form, the CDR3 reads TGCGCCAGCAGCATCGGGACAGTGAACACTGAAGCTTTCTTT.

V and J are TRBV10-3 and TRBJ1-1, with TRBD1 identical over 8 bases. Per the germline V gene, CDR1 is ENHRY and CDR2 is SYGVKD. The V segment lost 6 bases and the J segment 0 bases; nucleotides outside the gene matches: 12. This CDR3 is 17 amino acids long. DNA of the CDR3: TGTGCCATCAGCGCTAACCAAGGACAGGGCATGAACACTGAAGCTTTCTTT. Its protein product is CAISANQGQGMNTEAFF.

This clone was recorded once. This chain links TRBV10-3 with TRBJ2-3; 7 bases map to TRBD2. V lost 2 bases, J lost 1 base, and 3 bases stayed unmatched. The V gene's germline CDR1 is ENHRY and CDR2 SYGVKD. This CDR3 comprises 15 residues. CDR3 protein: CAISEAGEGTDTQYF. The CDR3 DNA follows: TGTGCCATCAGTGAGGCGGGGGAAGGCACAGATACGCAGTATTTT.

The chain carries TRBV7-4 and TRBJ2-7, with a weak D call TRBD2 (5 bases). Trimming pared 5 bases from V and 1 base from J, leaving 15 bases between. CDR1 is SGHVT, CDR2 SQSDAQ, per germline. This CDR3 region has 15 residues. In nucleotides, the CDR3 is TGTGCCAGCAGCCGAGCGGCGGGTCCGTCCTACGAGCAGTACTTC. Translated, it gives CASSRAAGPSYEQYF.

This chain connects TRBV7-9 to TRBJ1-4, with TRBD1 identical over 9 bases. The CDR3 length is 15 residues. With 5 bases clipped from V and 4 bases from J, the junction kept 5 bases outside the gene matches. Germline CDR1 is SEHNR and CDR2 is FQNEAQ (reference sequence). The CDR3 loop reads CASSTGQGLNEKLFF. CDR3 DNA: TGTGCCAGCAGCACGGGACAGGGCCTTAATGAAAAACTGTTTTTT.

This clone was found once. This sequence joins TRBV19 and TRBJ1-1, with D perhaps matching TRBD1 (6 bases). The germline V gene has CDR1 LNHDA and CDR2 SQIVND (reference sequence). The CDR3 covers 14 residues. V was shortened by 6 bases and J by 10 bases, with 21 bases between the two germline ends. CDR3 protein: CASRDPGGLGVAFF. The CDR3 coding sequence is TGTGCCAGTAGGGACCCGGGGGGCCTGGGGGTAGCTTTCTTT.